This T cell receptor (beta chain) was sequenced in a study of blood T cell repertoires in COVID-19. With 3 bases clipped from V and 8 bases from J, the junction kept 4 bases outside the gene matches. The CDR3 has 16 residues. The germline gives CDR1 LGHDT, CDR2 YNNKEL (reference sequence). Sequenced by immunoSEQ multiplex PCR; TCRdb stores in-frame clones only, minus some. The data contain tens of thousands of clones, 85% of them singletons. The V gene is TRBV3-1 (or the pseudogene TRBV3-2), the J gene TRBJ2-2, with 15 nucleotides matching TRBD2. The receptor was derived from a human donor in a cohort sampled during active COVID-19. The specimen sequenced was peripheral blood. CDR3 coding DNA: TGTGCCAGCAGCCATGGGACTAGCGGGAGGATGGGGGAGCTGTTTTTT. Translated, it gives CASSHGTSGRMGELFF.